One and the same sample provided the 32 T cell receptor beta chains below, sequenced in a study of T cells in Graves' hyperthyroidism and ophthalmopathy. TCR beta CDR3 region amplification was performed from RNA transcripts. First-round RT-PCR with HTBI primers amplified the TCR CDR3 region. TCRdb called the multiplex PCR reads again in MiXCR, with one record for every CDR3 protein. The sample contains around 420,000 distinct CDR3 sequences, 15% to 18% of which appear only once. Material: blood. Receptor source: a woman between 18 and 29 years old with Graves' hyperthyroidism.

This clonotype was seen many times. The V call is TRBV20-1, the J call TRBJ1-3; D possibly corresponds to TRBD1 (6 bases). Trimming removed 6 bases at V and 1 base at J, with 10 bases between. The CDR3 is 13 residues long. CDR1 and CDR2 from the germline V gene are DFQATT and SNEGSKA (reference sequence). The CDR3 sequence is CSAEQGSGNTIYF. DNA for the CDR3: TGCAGTGCAGAGCAGGGGTCTGGAAACACCATATATTTT.

This clonotype was counted many times. The chain uses TRBV30 and TRBJ1-5; TRBD1 agrees at 7 bases. V shed 3 bases, J shed 3 bases, and the junction held 14 bases outside the gene matches. Germline assignment: CDR1 GTSNPN and CDR2 SVGIG (reference sequence). The CDR3 sequence is 17 residues long. CDR3 residues: CAWSYSKTGNPNQPQHF. The CDR3 coding sequence is TGTGCCTGGAGCTACTCTAAGACAGGGAATCCCAATCAGCCCCAGCATTTT. Filled out from reference TRBV30 and TRBJ1-5, the complete variable domain reads SQTIHQWPATLVQPVGSPLSLECTVEGTSNPNLYWYRQAAGRGLQLLFYSVGIGQISSEVPQNLSASRPQDRQFILSSKKLLLSDSGFYLCAWSYSKTGNPNQPQHFGDGTRLSIL.

There are many counts of this clonotype. V gene TRBV2 combines with J gene TRBJ1-2; TRBD1 aligns across 8 bases. The CDR3 has 15 amino acids. Germline V gene lookup returns CDR1 SNHLY and CDR2 FYNNEI. J gave up 2 bases and V 4 bases, and 6 bases lay outside the gene matches. The CDR3 DNA reads as TGTGCCAGCAGTGCTATGACAGGGGCCAACTATGGCTACACCTTC. Its protein product is CASSAMTGANYGYTF.

This clonotype was seen just once. The gene calls are TRBV4-1 and TRBJ2-2, with 12 bases matching TRBD1. Germline V gene data show CDR1 as MGHRA and CDR2 as YSYEKL. V lost 0 bases and J lost 4; bases outside the gene matches: 3. The length of the CDR3 is 17 residues. CDR3 sequence reads: CASSQEGQGAITGELFF. The CDR3 coding sequence is TGCGCCAGCAGCCAAGAGGGACAGGGGGCAATCACCGGGGAGCTGTTTTTT.

This clonotype appeared many times. The chain has TRBV10-3 and TRBJ1-5; 8 bases are shared with TRBD1. This CDR3 contains 15 residues. CDR1 and CDR2 (germline): ENHRY, SYGVKD. The V segment lost 0 bases and the J segment 5 bases; nucleotides outside the gene matches: 3. In DNA, the CDR3 is TGTGCCATCAGTGAGTCGACAGGGGAGGATCAGCCCCAGCATTTT. It is translated as CAISESTGEDQPQHF.

The chain employs TRBV19 and TRBJ1-1; TRBD1 is a possible D gene (5 bases). This CDR3 is built from 12 residues. In germline, CDR1 is LNHDA, CDR2 SQIVND (reference sequence). The V end was cut by 2 bases, the J end by 5 bases, with 6 bases between. The CDR3 bases are TGTGCCAGTAGTATAAAGGGGACTGAAGCTTTCTTT. Amino acids: CASSIKGTEAFF.

This clonotype was recorded at least ten times. V usage is TRBV2 and J usage is TRBJ2-1; 13 nucleotides line up with TRBD2. The germline CDR1 and CDR2 sequences are SNHLY and FYNNEI. With V trimmed by 6 bases and J by 3 bases, 2 bases remained unmatched. This CDR3 spans 15 amino acids. The DNA of the CDR3 is TGTGCCAGCAGACGGACTAGCGGGAGCTACAATGAGCAGTTCTTC. The encoded protein is CASRRTSGSYNEQFF.

DNA of the CDR3: TGTGCCAGCAGCTTAGGGAACAGGAATTTAGAGACCCAGTACTTC. Translated: CASSLGNRNLETQYF. The chain couples TRBV7-9 to TRBJ2-5; weak D call: TRBD1 (5 bases). V lost 1 base to trimming and J lost 4 bases, with 13 bases between them. Germline V gene data show CDR1 as SEHNR and CDR2 as FQNEAQ (reference sequence). CDR3 length equals 15 residues.

This clonotype was counted at least ten times. The gene calls are TRBV2 and TRBJ2-7; TRBD1 agrees at 8 bases. Looked up from germline, CDR1 is SNHLY and CDR2 is FYNNEI. V lost 9 bases to trimming and J lost 5 bases; unmatched junction nucleotides: 9. The CDR3 contains 13 residues. The CDR3 nucleotides read TGTGCCAGTGATGGGACAGGATTTAACGAGCAGTACTTC. This gives the protein CASDGTGFNEQYF.

V and J are TRBV5-4 and TRBJ2-5; 11 bases line up with TRBD1. CDR3 length: 19 residues. V lost 6 bases to trimming and J lost 0 bases; unmatched junction nucleotides: 16. The germline V gene encodes CDR1 SGHNT and CDR2 YYREEE (reference sequence). DNA of the CDR3: TGTGCCAGCACCCTCCCGGGACAGGGGGTTAGAGGGAACCAAGAGACCCAGTACTTC. Translated: CASTLPGQGVRGNQETQYF.

This clonotype has only a few counts. The V and J genes are TRBV19 and TRBJ2-3; possible D gene TRBD1, 6 bases. V lost 7 bases and J lost 1, with 15 bases in between. Germline loops: CDR1 LNHDA, CDR2 SQIVND (reference sequence). The CDR3 runs 15 residues. CDR3 amino acids: CASNHPGEGTDTQYF. CDR3 nucleotides: TGTGCCAGTAACCATCCAGGGGAAGGCACAGATACGCAGTATTTT.

V usage is TRBV13 and J usage is TRBJ1-4; a weak D match, TRBD1 (6 bases). CDR1 is PRHDT and CDR2 is FYEKMQ in the germline V gene (reference sequence). CDR3 length: 14 amino acids. The V gene lost 2 bases and the J gene lost 8 bases, with 12 bases spanning the gap. Here the CDR3 DNA reads TGTGCCAGCAGCTTACGACAGGTGGAGGAAAAACTGTTTTTT. Encoded protein: CASSLRQVEEKLFF.

Ten or more counts support this clonotype. V is TRBV5-1 and J is TRBJ2-7; 9 positions agree with TRBD1. Trimming cost V 3 bases and J 5 bases; bases outside gene matches: 9. Germline CDR1 SGHRS, CDR2 YFSETQ. The CDR3 is 15 residues long. The CDR3 nucleotides read TGCGCCAGCAGCTATGATCCGGGACAGGGCAACGAGCAGTACTTC. Protein: CASSYDPGQGNEQYF.

At least ten counts were recorded for this clonotype. The V gene is TRBV19, the J gene TRBJ2-3; D not resolved. V lost 1 base and J lost 3, with 11 bases in between. The CDR3 covers 15 residues. The germline V gene encodes CDR1 LNHDA and CDR2 SQIVND (reference sequence). Here the CDR3 DNA reads TGTGCCAGTAGTATAGGGTGGTTCCTAACAGATACGCAGTATTTT. Its translation: CASSIGWFLTDTQYF.

At least ten counts were recorded for this clonotype. This sequence joins TRBV2 and TRBJ1-3; 8 nucleotides line up with TRBD1. This CDR3 has 15 amino acids. Germline-derived CDR1 and CDR2 are SNHLY and FYNNEI. Trimming cost V 0 bases and J 9 bases; bases outside gene matches: 7. The CDR3 DNA reads TGTGCCAGCAGTGAAGCGAGGACAGGGCCCCTCACCATATATTTT. Its translation: CASSEARTGPLTIYF.

This clonotype was observed a handful of times. The chain carries TRBV28 and TRBJ2-1, with TRBD1 matching 10 bases. Germline V CDR1 and CDR2: MDHEN, SYDVKM. This CDR3 is 16 amino acids long. J gave up 8 bases and V 6 bases, and 13 bases lay outside the gene matches. CDR3 in DNA: TGTGCCAGCAGCCCTAGCGACAGGGGGCGCAACTATGAGCAGTTCTTC. As protein: CASSPSDRGRNYEQFF.

This clonotype was observed many times. J is TRBJ2-3 and V is TRBV28; D perhaps matches TRBD2 (5 bases). Trimming removed 5 bases from V and 4 bases from J, with 19 bases in between. Germline CDR1 and CDR2: MDHEN and SYDVKM. The CDR3 covers 16 residues. The CDR3 spells CASSAPRGSPPDTQYF. The CDR3 nucleotides are TGTGCCAGCAGTGCTCCACGCGGGTCGCCCCCAGATACGCAGTATTTT.

This rearrangement joins TRBV7-9 to TRBJ2-7; 10 bases line up with TRBD2. Germline values: CDR1 SEHNR, CDR2 FQNEAQ (reference sequence). Trimming cost V 6 bases and J 0 bases; bases outside gene matches: 8. The CDR3 totals 16 residues. This CDR3 is CASRRKLAGSSYEQYF. The CDR3 region has the DNA TGTGCCAGCAGACGTAAACTAGCGGGGTCCTCCTACGAGCAGTACTTC. Drawing the rest from reference TRBV7-9 and TRBJ2-7, the complete variable domain is DTGVSQNPRHKITKRGQNVTFRCDPISEHNRLYWYRQTLGQGPEFLTYFQNEAQLEKSRLLSDRFSAERPKGSFSTLEIQRTEQGDSAMYLCASRRKLAGSSYEQYFGPGTRLTVT.

Turning to this clonotype: A much larger clone lies a single base off, so this may be a read error. This rearrangement joins TRBV3-1 to TRBJ2-1; TRBD2 matches at 11 bases. Germline V gene sequence: CDR1 LGHDT, CDR2 YNNKEL (reference sequence). The CDR3 is made up of 17 amino acids. V shed 4 bases, J shed 4 bases, and the junction held 9 bases outside the gene matches. For the CDR3, the DNA is TGTGCCAGCAGCCCGTTCGCTAGCGGGAGGAATTACAATGAGCAGTTCTTC. Residues: CASSPFASGRNYNEQFF.

This clonotype was counted between two and nine times. A much larger clonotype is one base distant, so this may be a read error. The CDR3 sequence: CASPPSALTDTQYF. CDR3 bases: TGTGCCAGCCCACCATCGGCTCTCACAGATACGCAGTATTTT. The gene calls are TRBV18 and TRBJ2-3; unclear D gene. The CDR3 is made up of 14 amino acids. Germline V CDR1 and CDR2: KGHSH, LQKENI.

The sample holds many counts of this clonotype. The chain carries TRBV20-1 and TRBJ1-1; possibly TRBD1 for D (5 bases). Trimming took off 0 bases at V and 5 bases at J, with 13 bases between the two ends. The CDR3 has 14 amino acids. The germline gives CDR1 DFQATT, CDR2 SNEGSKA (reference sequence). CDR3 coding DNA: TGCAGTGCTAGAGAAGTAGGGCGGGGGACTGAAGCTTTCTTT. Residues: CSAREVGRGTEAFF.

This clonotype was detected ten times or more. The chain carries TRBV13 and TRBJ1-4, with unresolved D. V lost 4 bases to trimming and J lost 8 bases, with 17 bases between them. This CDR3 has 15 amino acids. Germline V CDR1 and CDR2: PRHDT, FYEKMQ (reference sequence). CDR3 protein: CASSSLRTRGEKLFF. In DNA, the CDR3 is TGTGCCAGCAGCTCACTTCGGACCCGAGGGGAAAAACTGTTTTTT.

This clonotype was counted ten times or more. The chain carries TRBV19 and TRBJ1-2; no reliable D call. The length of the CDR3 is 13 residues. Trimming took off 3 bases at V and 2 bases at J, with 7 bases between the two ends. In germline, CDR1 is LNHDA, CDR2 SQIVND (reference sequence). CDR3 protein: CASSITWNYGYTF. The CDR3, as DNA: TGTGCCAGTAGTATCACCTGGAACTATGGCTACACCTTC.

This clonotype was counted many times. This sequence joins TRBV27 and TRBJ1-1, with TRBD1 matching over 8 bases. CDR3 length equals 15 residues. V lost 4 bases to trimming and J lost 4 bases; unmatched junction nucleotides: 8. Germline CDR1 reads MNHEY; CDR2 reads SMNVEV (reference sequence). This CDR3 reads CASSSRTGRGTEAFF. CDR3 DNA: TGTGCCAGCAGTTCCAGGACAGGGCGAGGCACTGAAGCTTTCTTT.

In its sample, this clonotype was seen many times. The chain couples TRBV5-5 to TRBJ2-3; maybe TRBD2 (6 bases). Trimming left V 6 bases short and J 2 bases short, with 13 bases between. Per germline, CDR1 SGHKS and CDR2 YYEKEE (reference sequence). CDR3 length: 14 residues. Here the CDR3 DNA reads TGTGCCAGCAAAACTGGACTATCCACAGATACGCAGTATTTT. Protein: CASKTGLSTDTQYF.

The rearrangement joins TRBV12-3 or TRBV12-4 to TRBJ2-1, with 11 bases that match TRBD2. Trimming took 5 bases from V and 5 from J; bases not matched to a gene: 8. CDR3 size: 16 residues. The CDR3 bases are TGTGCCAGCAGTCCTCTAGCGGGAGGCAACGACAATGAGCAGTTCTTC. Its protein is CASSPLAGGNDNEQFF.

This clonotype was observed at least ten times. This chain joins TRBV7-2 and TRBJ2-3; D is possibly TRBD2 (6 bases). The V and J ends lost 3 bases and 5 bases respectively, with 12 bases between them. Germline values: CDR1 SGHTA, CDR2 FQGNSA. This CDR3 contains 14 residues. The CDR3 DNA reads as TGTGCCAGCAGCTTCAGTGTCGGGGGAGATACGCAGTATTTT. This sequence encodes CASSFSVGGDTQYF.

This clonotype came up many times. The rearrangement joins TRBV20-1 to TRBJ2-1; D is undetermined. The germline V and J ends were trimmed by 7 bases and 9 bases, with 22 bases remaining between them. The CDR3 is 14 amino acids. CDR1 DFQATT and CDR2 SNEGSKA come from the germline V gene (reference sequence). The CDR3 DNA reads as TGCAGTGGGGCTTCTCTTCGATTTTCGTCTGAGCAGTTCTTC. This translates into CSGASLRFSSEQFF.

In regard to this clonotype: One end of the junction does not line up with germline, which may come from a read error. The chain recombines TRBV5-1 with TRBJ2-7; 12 bases agree with TRBD2. Germline loops: CDR1 SGHRS, CDR2 YFSETQ. There are 14 residues in the CDR3. CDR3 DNA sequence: TGCGCCGGCAGCCCTAGCGGGAGGGGATACGAGCAGTACTTC. Protein: CAGSPSGRGYEQYF.

This clonotype has a handful of counts. The chain carries TRBV20-1 and TRBJ2-1, with D unresolved. The CDR3 runs to 13 residues. V lost 2 bases and J lost 0, with 5 bases in between. CDR1 and CDR2 from the germline V gene are DFQATT and SNEGSKA (reference sequence). CDR3 coding DNA: TGCAGTGCTAGACCCGTCTCCTACAATGAGCAGTTCTTC. It translates to CSARPVSYNEQFF.

At least ten counts were recorded for this clonotype. The chain's CDR3 is CASSLGHSQADEQYF. The CDR3 DNA sequence: TGCGCCAGCAGCTTGGGGCATTCCCAAGCCGACGAGCAGTACTTC. This chain joins TRBV5-1 and TRBJ2-7; no clear D gene. This CDR3 region has 15 residues. Trimming removed 0 bases at V and 5 bases at J, with 15 bases between. Germline V CDR1 and CDR2: SGHRS, YFSETQ.

This clonotype was seen repeatedly, ten times or more. The V call is TRBV7-9, the J call TRBJ2-3; TRBD2 matches 8 bases. V shed 3 bases, J shed 5 bases, and the junction held 4 bases outside the gene matches. The CDR3 spans 14 residues. Germline CDR1 is SEHNR and CDR2 is FQNEAQ (reference sequence). The CDR3 nucleotides read TGTGCCAGCAGCTTGACGGGACTAGAAGATACGCAGTATTTT. Protein sequence: CASSLTGLEDTQYF. The variable domain in full, with the rest retrieved from reference TRBV7-9 and TRBJ2-3, is DTGVSQNPRHKITKRGQNVTFRCDPISEHNRLYWYRQTLGQGPEFLTYFQNEAQLEKSRLLSDRFSAERPKGSFSTLEIQRTEQGDSAMYLCASSLTGLEDTQYFGPGTRLTVL.